This T cell receptor (beta chain) was captured by sequencing in a study of blood T cells in healthy people across ages. Points from the study as a whole: Percentage of naive T cells showed a strong correlation with TCR beta diversity. Among T cells, TCR beta diversity per million cells dropped roughly linearly as age rose.

The second PCR ran about 6 to 12 cycles with a sample-barcoded 5' primer and J-beta primers. TCRdb passed the 5' RACE reads through MiXCR, listing each CDR3 protein once. The sample lists more than 1 million distinct CDR3 sequences, around 43% seen once, with 18% in the top ten. With regard to this clonotype: The antigen is unknown.

Donors gave roughly 10 milliliters of peripheral blood apiece. Trimming cost V 5 bases and J 7 bases, with 12 bases left between them. CDR1 SGHTA and CDR2 FQGNSA come from the germline V gene. This CDR3 contains 12 residues. This receptor was obtained from a woman aged 55-69 years in good health. Sequencing used blood. The chain joins TRBV7-2 to TRBJ2-7; unclear D gene. In DNA form, the CDR3 reads TGTGCCAGCAGCCCCCGGGTCGGGGAGCAGTACTTC. It yields the protein CASSPRVGEQYF.